This TCR beta chain was sequenced for a study of T cells after yellow fever vaccination. At the level of the study: Fractions of limited cellularity were prepared by means of SMART-Seq v4 Ultra Low Input. Overall study results and limits: The secondary response was weaker but peaked faster, day 5 versus 15. Most clones from primary vaccination resurfaced after the booster (about 95% CD4, around 90% CD8).

TCR cDNA, made by 5'RACE template switching, carried an added universal primer site and UMIs. Via MiXCR, TCRdb re-called the 5' RACE reads, giving one row per CDR3 protein. The repertoire has around 53,000 distinct CDR3 sequences, around 6.7% of them found once; the top ten carry 24%. The receptor's source is a man aged 18 to 30 who received the YFV17D yellow fever vaccine. The sample here was CD8+ T cells not binding an NS4B(214-222) dextramer, sorted from PBMCs, taken around 45 days after the first yellow fever vaccination.

DNA for the CDR3: TGTGCCAGCAGTTACTCCGGAGGGGATGGCTACACCTTC. It specifies CASSYSGGDGYTF. The chain has TRBV6-5 and TRBJ1-2; D is possibly TRBD1 (5 bases). This CDR3 is 13 amino acids long. Trimming took off 0 bases at V and 6 bases at J, with 8 bases between the two ends. The germline V gene has CDR1 MNHEY and CDR2 SVGAGI.